The 6 T cell receptor beta chains below were found in one sample sequenced in a study of persistence of HIV-infected CD4 T cells. Which antigens these TCRs recognize remains unknown. The libraries were made with immunoSEQ version 4 in survey mode. The protocol was immunoSEQ multiplex PCR, while the TCRdb copy is restricted to in-frame clones and leaves out a portion. The table lists fewer than 30,000 clones, around 82% of them singletons. Cells were stimulated with CMV-infected fibroblast lysates at 8.5 to 10 ug/mL. CD40L/CD69 double-negative CD45RO-high memory CD4+ T cells were collected. This material consisted of CD4+ T cells sorted from PBMCs after roughly 18-hour stimulation, taken from a patient who received antiretroviral therapy. The source is an adult man with HIV who was CMV-seropositive.

The rearrangement joins TRBV5-1 to TRBJ2-2; TRBD2 agrees at 9 bases. This CDR3 has 16 amino acids. V dropped 4 bases and J dropped 4; count of bases not matched to a gene: 8. Looked up from germline, CDR1 is SGHRS and CDR2 is YFSETQ. CDR3: CASSPAGGQGTGELFF. CDR3 nucleotide sequence: TGCGCCAGCAGCCCTGCGGGGGGGCAGGGCACCGGGGAGCTGTTTTTT.

This clone has only one observation. The V and J genes are TRBV21-1 and TRBJ1-2. TRBV21-1 is a pseudogene. The CDR3 is 14 amino acids. DNA for the CDR3: TGTGCCAGCAATATGGAGCAGTCCACCTATGGCTACACCTTC. This translates into CASNMEQSTYGYTF.

The rearrangement joins TRBV7-9 to TRBJ2-5; TRBD2 aligns across 7 bases. The DNA end is more similar to TRBJ2-7, so the J call may be wrong. Germline-derived CDR1 and CDR2 are SEHNR and FQNEAQ (reference sequence). The CDR3 spans 15 residues. CDR3 sequence: CASSLARLAYYEQYF. The CDR3 DNA sequence: TGTGCCAGCAGCTTAGCGAGACTAGCATATTACGAGCAGTACTTC.

This chain links TRBV3-1 (or the pseudogene TRBV3-2) with TRBJ2-7, with D unresolved. The CDR3 has 14 residues. In germline, CDR1 is LGHDT, CDR2 YNNKEL (reference sequence). Deletions cut 3 bases from V and 3 bases from J, with 12 bases between. The CDR3 here is CASSHAAMYYEQYF. CDR3 nucleotide sequence: TGTGCCAGCAGCCATGCCGCCATGTACTACGAGCAGTACTTC.

This chain connects TRBV5-1 to TRBJ1-1; D unresolved. V gave up 2 bases and J gave up 4 bases, with 15 bases separating them. The CDR3 extends over 15 amino acids. Germline assignment: CDR1 SGHRS and CDR2 YFSETQ. CDR3 nucleotide sequence: TGCGCCAGCAGCTTAGGACGAATGAAGGTCACTGAAGCTTTCTTT. It codes for CASSLGRMKVTEAFF.

The chain has TRBV27 and TRBJ1-1; D uncertain. From germline, CDR1 is MNHEY and CDR2 SMNVEV (reference sequence). Trimming cost V 6 bases and J 5 bases, with 16 bases left between them. The CDR3 is 14 residues long. CDR3 residues: CASSSIGMGTEAFF. CDR3 DNA sequence: TGTGCCAGCAGCTCGATAGGGATGGGGACTGAAGCTTTCTTT.